This TCR beta chain was found in a study of T cells expressing NK-cell markers. Study in general: Beta-chain profiling covered CD3+CD56+NKG2C+, CD3+CD56+NKG2C- and CD3+CD56-NKG2C+ sorted subsets. Study outcomes and limitations: Whether expanded NKG2C+ T cell clones were HCMV specific stayed uncertain. In a few donors, these clonotypes also led the CD3+CD56-NKG2C+ fraction. Dominant NKG2C+ clonotypes in roughly 6 donors made up about 1.0-7.5% of CD8+ T cells.

Remarks on this clonotype: Its target is unknown.

TCRdb reprocessed the 5' RACE reads; each CDR3 protein has one entry and no DNA is given. Found here are fewer than 400,000 distinct CDR3 sequences; the top ten clones hold around 5%. The receptor was derived from a man aged 18-69 years in good health. Sequenced input: blood T cells: a sorted CD56 or NKG2C T cell subset, CD4+ or CD8+ T cells, or bulk PBMC T cells (not recorded which).

CDR3 region: CSATSKRGGRYNEQFF. This sequence joins TRBV20-1 and TRBJ2-1; with no DNA, the TCRdb D assignment of TRBD2 cannot be verified. This CDR3 region has 16 residues. Germline loops: CDR1 DFQATT, CDR2 SNEGSKA (reference sequence).